What follows are 17 T cell receptor beta chains derived from one specimen sequenced in a study of control samples from healthy donors and cancer patients. The data were produced by immunoSEQ multiplex PCR, yet TCRdb's version contains in-frame clones alone and is incomplete. The sample yields some 70,000 clones, around four fifths seen once. Sequencing was done on a sample of PBMCs. The receptors were sampled from a woman aged 45 to 65 with lung cancer.

The gene calls are TRBV18 and TRBJ1-5, with 8 positions matching TRBD1. Trimming at V came to 3 bases and at J to 2 bases, leaving 3 bases not matched to a gene. CDR1 and CDR2 (germline): KGHSH, LQKENI. This CDR3 is 15 amino acids long. The CDR3 DNA sequence: TGTGCCAGCTCACCTGAGACAGGGGGCAATCAGCCCCAGCATTTT. Translation gives CASSPETGGNQPQHF. The entire variable domain, with the rest obtained from reference TRBV18 and TRBJ1-5, is as follows: NAGVMQNPRHLVRRRGQEARLRCSPMKGHSHVYWYRQLPEEGLKFMVYLQKENIIDESGMPKERFSAEFPKEGPSILRIQQVVRGDSAAYFCASSPETGGNQPQHFGDGTRLSIL.

The V and J genes are TRBV28 and TRBJ1-1, with 9 nucleotides matching TRBD1. The ends lost 5 bases at V and 1 base at J; junction bases unmatched: 5. CDR1 is MDHEN and CDR2 is SYDVKM in the germline V gene. CDR3 length equals 15 residues. The CDR3 DNA reads TGTGCCAGCAGTCCCCGACAGGGGGGGAACACTGAAGCTTTCTTT. It yields the protein CASSPRQGGNTEAFF.

The genes are TRBV5-4 and TRBJ1-6, with TRBD1 identical over 9 bases. Unmatched junction bases numbered 1, after V lost 0 bases and J lost 9 bases. This CDR3 region has 14 residues. Looked up from germline, CDR1 is SGHNT and CDR2 is YYREEE (reference sequence). Written as DNA, the CDR3 is TGTGCCAGCAGCTTGGGGACAGGGGTTTCACCCCTCCACTTT. Translated, it gives CASSLGTGVSPLHF.

Comment on this clone: This sample includes further DNA sequences coding for the same CDR3. This chain uses TRBV7-9 with TRBJ1-5, with unresolved D. Germline assignment: CDR1 SEHNR and CDR2 FQNEAQ (reference sequence). With 1 base removed from V and 6 bases from J, the gap between germline ends came to 4 bases. The CDR3 loop spans 12 amino acids. CDR3 amino acids: CASSLEGQPQHF. The CDR3 DNA sequence: TGTGCCAGCAGCTTAGAAGGTCAGCCCCAGCATTTT.

This clone was recorded once. The DNA of the CDR3 is TGTGCCAGCAGCTCCCTCGGTTTATTCAATGAGCAGTTCTTC. It yields the protein CASSSLGLFNEQFF. V usage is TRBV7-9 and J usage is TRBJ2-1, with D hard to call. The CDR3 contains 14 residues. Germline V CDR1 and CDR2: SEHNR, FQNEAQ (reference sequence). Trimming removed 4 bases at V and 6 bases at J, with 13 bases between.

CDR3 DNA sequence: TGTGCCAGCAGCGTACAAGAGATACCCCTTGGCTACACCTTC. The encoded protein is CASSVQEIPLGYTF. The chain recombines TRBV9 with TRBJ1-2; D unclear. This CDR3 has 14 residues. Germline loops: CDR1 SGDLS, CDR2 YYNGEE. V was cut by 1 base and J by 7 bases, with 14 bases left in between.

The chain carries TRBV5-1 and TRBJ1-3, with unresolved D. This CDR3 contains 14 residues. V lost 3 bases and J lost 2, with 9 bases in between. Germline CDR1 SGHRS, CDR2 YFSETQ. The CDR3 region is CASSSDPAGNTIYF. CDR3 bases: TGCGCCAGCAGCTCGGATCCTGCTGGAAACACCATATATTTT.

The chain combines TRBV4-3 with TRBJ2-1; 8 bases are a match to TRBD2. The ends lost 1 base at V and 8 bases at J; junction bases unmatched: 4. This CDR3 spans 14 amino acids. Germline CDR1 and CDR2: LGHNA and YSLEER. CDR3 bases: TGCGCCAGCAGCCAAGGACTAGCGTTCGATGAGCAGTTCTTC. Its protein is CASSQGLAFDEQFF.

This clone was recorded a few times. V gene TRBV2 combines with J gene TRBJ1-3, with 7 bases matching TRBD1. The CDR3 runs to 12 residues. V was clipped by 8 bases and J by 10 bases; unmatched bases: 8. Per the germline V gene, CDR1 is SNHLY and CDR2 is FYNNEI. The CDR3 nucleotides read TGTGCCAGCGGACGGACGGGACAGACCATATATTTT. It codes for CASGRTGQTIYF. Together with reference TRBV2 and TRBJ1-3, the CDR3 gives the full variable domain: EPEVTQTPSHQVTQMGQEVILRCVPISNHLYFYWYRQILGQKVEFLVSFYNNEISEKSEIFDDQFSVERPDGSNFTLKIRSTKLEDSAMYFCASGRTGQTIYFGEGSWLTVV.

The gene calls are TRBV7-3 and TRBJ1-1, with D possibly TRBD1 on 5 matching bases. The CDR3 runs to 13 residues. The germline V and J ends were trimmed by 5 bases and 8 bases, with 15 bases remaining between them. In germline, CDR1 is SGHTA, CDR2 FQGTGA. The CDR3 spells CASSPDRNSEAFF. For the CDR3, the DNA is TGTGCCAGCAGCCCCGACAGAAATTCCGAAGCTTTCTTT.

The CDR3 protein is CASSTGGGNEQFF. CDR3 sequence (DNA): TGTGCCAGTAGTACCGGGGGAGGGAATGAGCAGTTCTTC. The J gene is TRBJ2-1, the V gene TRBV19; 7 bases line up with TRBD2. After removal of 4 bases from V and 7 bases from J, the junction contained 4 bases not matched to a gene. This CDR3 has 13 amino acids. CDR1 is LNHDA, CDR2 SQIVND, per germline (reference sequence).

This CDR3 reads CASSQDATGVGNTIYF. DNA of the CDR3: TGCGCCAGCAGCCAAGATGCGACAGGGGTTGGAAACACCATATATTTT. The chain has TRBV4-3 and TRBJ1-3, with 8 positions matching TRBD1. Germline V lookup: CDR1 LGHNA, CDR2 YSLEER. V gave up 0 bases and J gave up 3 bases; unmatched junction bases: 4. CDR3 length equals 16 residues.

This chain connects TRBV29-1 to TRBJ1-1; D is perhaps TRBD1 (5 bases). This CDR3 has 12 amino acids. Germline V CDR1 and CDR2: SQVTM, ANQGSEA. Trimming pared 2 bases from V and 1 base from J, leaving 5 bases between. CDR3 in DNA: TGCAGCGTTGAAAGGGGGAACACTGAAGCTTTCTTT. Translated, it gives CSVERGNTEAFF.

The V and J genes are TRBV6-1 and TRBJ1-1; D unclear. Germline CDR1 MNHNS, CDR2 SASEGT. The CDR3 is made up of 15 amino acids. V was trimmed by 3 bases and J by 1 base, leaving 12 bases between them. As DNA, the CDR3 is TGTGCCAGCAGTGATGCCCCACAATCGAACACTGAAGCTTTCTTT. As protein: CASSDAPQSNTEAFF.

This chain uses TRBV20-1 with TRBJ1-5, with D hard to call. The germline CDR1 and CDR2 sequences are DFQATT and SNEGSKA (reference sequence). The V end lost 3 bases, the J end lost 7 bases, and 13 bases lay between the germline ends. This CDR3 is built from 13 residues. The CDR3 here is CSASPLPQQPQHF. DNA of the CDR3: TGCAGTGCTAGTCCCCTGCCCCAACAGCCCCAGCATTTT.

The rearrangement uses TRBV25-1 and TRBJ1-1; D remains ambiguous. V gave up 5 bases and J gave up 1 base, with 8 bases separating them. CDR1 and CDR2 from the germline V gene are MGHDK and SYGVNS. This CDR3 is 13 amino acids long. The chain's CDR3 is CASSPDGNTEAFF. As DNA, the CDR3 is TGTGCCAGCAGTCCAGACGGGAACACTGAAGCTTTCTTT.

The chain is built from TRBV5-1 and TRBJ1-4, with D uncertain. Germline V gene lookup returns CDR1 SGHRS and CDR2 YFSETQ. The CDR3 is 14 residues long. The V end lost 2 bases, the J end lost 2 bases, and 7 bases lay between the germline ends. CDR3 loop: CASSFGFTNEKLFF. DNA for the CDR3: TGCGCCAGCAGCTTCGGCTTCACTAATGAAAAACTGTTTTTT.